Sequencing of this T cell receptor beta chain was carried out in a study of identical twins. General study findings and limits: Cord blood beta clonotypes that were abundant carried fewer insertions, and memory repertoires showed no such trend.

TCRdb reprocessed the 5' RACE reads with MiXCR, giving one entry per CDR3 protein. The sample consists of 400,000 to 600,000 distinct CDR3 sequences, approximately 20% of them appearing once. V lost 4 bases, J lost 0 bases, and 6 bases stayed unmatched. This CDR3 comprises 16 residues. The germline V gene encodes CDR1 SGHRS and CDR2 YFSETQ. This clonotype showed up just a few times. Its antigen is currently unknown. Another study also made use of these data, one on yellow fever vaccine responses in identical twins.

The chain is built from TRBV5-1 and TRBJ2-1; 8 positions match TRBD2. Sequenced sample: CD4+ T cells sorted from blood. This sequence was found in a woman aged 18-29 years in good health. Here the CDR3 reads CASSITSGSSYNEQFF. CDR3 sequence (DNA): TGCGCCAGCAGCATCACTAGCGGTAGCTCCTACAATGAGCAGTTCTTC.